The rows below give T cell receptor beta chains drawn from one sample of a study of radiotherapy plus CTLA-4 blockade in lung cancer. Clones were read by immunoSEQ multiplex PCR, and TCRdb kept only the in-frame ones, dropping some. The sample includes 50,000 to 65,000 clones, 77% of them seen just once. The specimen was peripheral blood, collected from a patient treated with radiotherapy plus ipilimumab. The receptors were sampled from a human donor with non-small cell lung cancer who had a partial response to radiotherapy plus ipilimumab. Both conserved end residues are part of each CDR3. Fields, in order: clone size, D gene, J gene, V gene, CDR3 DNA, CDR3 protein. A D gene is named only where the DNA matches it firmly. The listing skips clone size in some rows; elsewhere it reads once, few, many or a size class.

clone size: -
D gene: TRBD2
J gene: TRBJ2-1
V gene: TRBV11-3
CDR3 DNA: TGTGCCAGCAGCCCTAGCGGGGGGGCCAGCGGTGAGCAGTTCTTC
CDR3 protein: CASSPSGGASGEQFF

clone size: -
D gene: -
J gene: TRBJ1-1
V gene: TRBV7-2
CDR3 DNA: TGTGCCAGCAGCACTTATGAAGGGGTTCTGAACACTGAAGCTTTCTTT
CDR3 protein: CASSTYEGVLNTEAFF

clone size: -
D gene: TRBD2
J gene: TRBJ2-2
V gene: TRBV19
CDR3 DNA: TGTGCCAGTAGTATGGGACTAGCCCTCAAGTCCGGGGAGCTGTTTTTT
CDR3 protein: CASSMGLALKSGELFF

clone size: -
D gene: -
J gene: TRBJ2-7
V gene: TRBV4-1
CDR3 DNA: TGCGCCAGCAGCCAAAGGGGGAACTACGAGCAGTACTTC
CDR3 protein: CASSQRGNYEQYF

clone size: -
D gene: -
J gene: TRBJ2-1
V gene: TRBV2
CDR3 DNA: TGTGCCAGCAGCCGAACAGGGTATAACTATGAGCAGTTCTTC
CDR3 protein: CASSRTGYNYEQFF

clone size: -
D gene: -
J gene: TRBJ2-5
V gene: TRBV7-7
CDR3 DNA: TGTGCCAGCAGCGGAGGGATTCAAGAGACCCAGTACTTC
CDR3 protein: CASSGGIQETQYF

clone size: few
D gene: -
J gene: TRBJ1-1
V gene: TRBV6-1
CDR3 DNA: TGTGCCAGCAGACAGGGGAACACTGAAGCTTTCTTT
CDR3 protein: CASRQGNTEAFF

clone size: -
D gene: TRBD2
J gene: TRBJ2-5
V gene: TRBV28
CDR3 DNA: TGTGCCAGCAGAACCCAGGGAGGGGAGACCCAGTACTTC
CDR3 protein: CASRTQGGETQYF

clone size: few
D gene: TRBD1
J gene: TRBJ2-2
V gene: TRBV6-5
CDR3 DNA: TGTGCCAGCAGGGGACAGGGGGACACCGGGGAGCTGTTTTTT
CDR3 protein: CASRGQGDTGELFF

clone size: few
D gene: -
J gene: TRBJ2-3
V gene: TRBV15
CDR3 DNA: TGTGCCACCAGCAGGCCCACTTCGGATACGCAGTATTTT
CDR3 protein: CATSRPTSDTQYF

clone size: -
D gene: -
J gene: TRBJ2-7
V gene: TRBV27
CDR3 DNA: TGTGCCAGCAGTTTAGGGCCCGGGGATAGCTACGAGCAGTACTTC
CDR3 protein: CASSLGPGDSYEQYF

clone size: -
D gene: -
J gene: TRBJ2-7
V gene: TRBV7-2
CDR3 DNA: TGTGCCAGCAGCTCAGGACAGACCTACGAGCAGTACTTC
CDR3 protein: CASSSGQTYEQYF

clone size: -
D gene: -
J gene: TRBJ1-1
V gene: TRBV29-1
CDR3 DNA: TGCAGCGTCGAAATACGGGACACTGAAGCTTTCTTT
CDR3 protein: CSVEIRDTEAFF

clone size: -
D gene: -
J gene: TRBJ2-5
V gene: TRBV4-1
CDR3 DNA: TGCGCCAGCAGCCAAGATACAGCTGGGGCGGAGACCCAGTACTTC
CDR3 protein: CASSQDTAGAETQYF

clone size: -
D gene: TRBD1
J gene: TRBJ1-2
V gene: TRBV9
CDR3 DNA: TGTGCCAGCAGCGTAGGACAGGGTGGTGATTTCGGCTACACCTTC
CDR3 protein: CASSVGQGGDFGYTF

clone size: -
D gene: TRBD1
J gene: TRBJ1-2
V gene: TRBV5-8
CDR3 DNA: TGTGCCAGCAGCGCCCTGCGGGACAGGGGGTCCCCTAACTATGGCTACACCTTC
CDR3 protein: CASSALRDRGSPNYGYTF

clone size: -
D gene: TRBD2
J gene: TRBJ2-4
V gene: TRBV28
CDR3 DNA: TGTGCCAGCAGTTTCCCGGGGGGAAGTACCAAAAACATTCAGTACTTC
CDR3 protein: CASSFPGGSTKNIQYF

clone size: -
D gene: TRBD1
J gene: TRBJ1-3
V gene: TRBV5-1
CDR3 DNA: TGCGCCAGCAGCTTGGCGAGACAGGGAGGAGGAAACACCATATATTTT
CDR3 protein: CASSLARQGGGNTIYF

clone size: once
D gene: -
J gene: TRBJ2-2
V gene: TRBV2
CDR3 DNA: TGTGCCAGCAGCAGTTCGGGGGAGTTGACCGGGGAGCTGTTTTTT
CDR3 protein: CASSSSGELTGELFF

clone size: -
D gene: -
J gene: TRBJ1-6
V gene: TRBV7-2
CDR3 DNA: TGTGCCAGCAGCTTGGCACAGGGTCCCCTCCACTTT
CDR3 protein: CASSLAQGPLHF

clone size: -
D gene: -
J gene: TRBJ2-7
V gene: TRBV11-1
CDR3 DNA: TGTGCCAGCAGCCGGACAGATGATAGCTCCTACGAGCAGTACTTC
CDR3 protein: CASSRTDDSSYEQYF

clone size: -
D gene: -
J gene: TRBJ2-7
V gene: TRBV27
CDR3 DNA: TGTGCCAGCAGTATTCGGGGAGGGGGCGAGCAGTACTTC
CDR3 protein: CASSIRGGGEQYF

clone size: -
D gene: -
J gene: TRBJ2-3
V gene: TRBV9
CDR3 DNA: TGTGCCAGCAGCGTAGCTACTGGGGGCGGGTGGGATACGCAGTATTTT
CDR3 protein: CASSVATGGGWDTQYF

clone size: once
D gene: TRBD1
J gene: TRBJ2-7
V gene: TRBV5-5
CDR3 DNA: TGTGCCAGCAGTCGCCAAGGACAGGGGGCCTACGAGCAGTACTTC
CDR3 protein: CASSRQGQGAYEQYF

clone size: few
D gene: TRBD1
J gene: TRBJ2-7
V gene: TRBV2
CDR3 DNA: TGTGCCAGCAGGGGGGCGACCTGGACAGGGCCTGCCTACGAGCAGTACTTC
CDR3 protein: CASRGATWTGPAYEQYF

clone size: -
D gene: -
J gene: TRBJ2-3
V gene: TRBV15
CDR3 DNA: TGTGCCACCAGCAGAGGGCCGCGGGACCCATCTAGCACAGATACGCAGTATTTT
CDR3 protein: CATSRGPRDPSSTDTQYF

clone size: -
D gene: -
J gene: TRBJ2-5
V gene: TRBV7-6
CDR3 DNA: TGTGCCAGCAGCTCTACAGGGGAGACCCAGTACTTC
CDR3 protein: CASSSTGETQYF

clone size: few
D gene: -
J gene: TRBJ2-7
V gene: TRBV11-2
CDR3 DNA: TGTGCCAGCAGCTTAGGACCGCGGTCCTACGAGCAGTACTTC
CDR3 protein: CASSLGPRSYEQYF

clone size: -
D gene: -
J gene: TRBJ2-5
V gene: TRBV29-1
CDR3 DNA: TGCAGCGTTGGAACGCCCCCGGAGGAGACCCAGTACTTC
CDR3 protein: CSVGTPPEETQYF

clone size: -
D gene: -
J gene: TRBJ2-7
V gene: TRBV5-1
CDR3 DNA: TGCGCCAGCAGGCGACAGGACGAGCAGTACTTC
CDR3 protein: CASRRQDEQYF

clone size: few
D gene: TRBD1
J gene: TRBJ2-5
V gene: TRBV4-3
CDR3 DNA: TGCGCCAGCAGCGCGTGGACAGGCGACCAAGAGACCCAGTACTTC
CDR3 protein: CASSAWTGDQETQYF

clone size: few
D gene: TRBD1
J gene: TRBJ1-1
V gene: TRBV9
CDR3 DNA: TGTGCCAGCAGCCCTCGGCAGGGGGGGAACACTGAAGCTTTCTTT
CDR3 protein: CASSPRQGGNTEAFF

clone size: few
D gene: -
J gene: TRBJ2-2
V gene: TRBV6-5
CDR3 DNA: TGTGCCAGCAGTTCAACGGCGAACACCGGGGAGCTGTTTTTT
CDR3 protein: CASSSTANTGELFF

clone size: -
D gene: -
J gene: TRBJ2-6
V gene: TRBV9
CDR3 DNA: TGTGCCAGCAGCGCGCGGGTAGCTAGTGCTGGGGCCAACGTCCTGACTTTC
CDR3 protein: CASSARVASAGANVLTF

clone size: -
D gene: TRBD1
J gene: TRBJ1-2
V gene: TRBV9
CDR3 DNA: TGTGCCAGCAGCGTAAATCCGCGTGGGCGCACAGGGGAAGTTAACTATGGCTACACCTTC
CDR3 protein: CASSVNPRGRTGEVNYGYTF

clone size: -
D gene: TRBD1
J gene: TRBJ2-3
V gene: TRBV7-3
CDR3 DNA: TGTGCCAGCAGCGCCCCGGGACAGGGGAGCACAGATACGCAGTATTTT
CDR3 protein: CASSAPGQGSTDTQYF

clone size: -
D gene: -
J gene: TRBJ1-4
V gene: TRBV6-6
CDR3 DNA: TGTGCCAGCAGTTACGGTACCTCGGCCAGGGAAAAACTGTTTTTT
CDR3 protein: CASSYGTSAREKLFF

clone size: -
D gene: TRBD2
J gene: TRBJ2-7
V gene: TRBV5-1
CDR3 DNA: TGCGCCAGCAGCAGGACTAGCGGGGGCCTCTACGAGCAGTACTTC
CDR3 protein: CASSRTSGGLYEQYF

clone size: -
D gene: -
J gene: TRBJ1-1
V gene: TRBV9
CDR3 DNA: TGTGCCAGCAGCGTAGGAAGTGGAGGAGTGAACACTGAAGCTTTCTTT
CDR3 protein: CASSVGSGGVNTEAFF

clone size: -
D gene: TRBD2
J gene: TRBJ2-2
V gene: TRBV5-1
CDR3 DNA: TGCGCCAGCAGCGACAAGCGGGGGAACACCGGGGAGCTGTTTTTT
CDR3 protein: CASSDKRGNTGELFF

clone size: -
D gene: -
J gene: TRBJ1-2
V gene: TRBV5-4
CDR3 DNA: TGTGCCAGCAGCCCCCGGACGGATGCGGCGGGTGGCTACACCTTC
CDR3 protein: CASSPRTDAAGGYTF

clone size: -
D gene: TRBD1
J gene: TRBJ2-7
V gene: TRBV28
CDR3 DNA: TGTGCCAGCAGTATGACAGGGGGCACGTACGAGCAGTACTTC
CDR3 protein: CASSMTGGTYEQYF

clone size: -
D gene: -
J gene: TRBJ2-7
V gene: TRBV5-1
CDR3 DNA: TGCGCCAGCAGGACACCCCCCTACGAGCAGTACTTC
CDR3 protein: CASRTPPYEQYF

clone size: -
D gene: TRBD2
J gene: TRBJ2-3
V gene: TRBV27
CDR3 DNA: TGTGCCAGCAGTACTAGCGGGGGGCTTCATACGCAGTATTTT
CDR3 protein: CASSTSGGLHTQYF

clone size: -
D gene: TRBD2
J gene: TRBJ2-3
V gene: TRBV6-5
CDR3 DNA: TGTGCCAGCAGTAACCCGGGACTAGGGGCAGATACGCAGTATTTT
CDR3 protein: CASSNPGLGADTQYF

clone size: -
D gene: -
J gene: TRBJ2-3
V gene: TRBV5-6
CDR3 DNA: TGTGCCAGCAGCTTGGACAGGGTCAAGCTCACAGATACGCAGTATTTT
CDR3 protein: CASSLDRVKLTDTQYF

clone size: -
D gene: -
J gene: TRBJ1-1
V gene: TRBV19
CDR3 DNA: TGTGCCAGTAGTATAGCCAGGGTGGGCAGGCGTAGACCGAACACTGAAGCTTTCTTT
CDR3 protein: CASSIARVGRRRPNTEAFF

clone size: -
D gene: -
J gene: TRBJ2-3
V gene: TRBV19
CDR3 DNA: TGTGCCAGTACCCTGGGGGCAGTCACAGATACGCAGTATTTT
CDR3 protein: CASTLGAVTDTQYF

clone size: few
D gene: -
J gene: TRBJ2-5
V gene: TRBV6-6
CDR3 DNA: TGTGCCAGCAGTTACTCGAGTGGGGGGACAGAGACCCAGTACTTC
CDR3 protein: CASSYSSGGTETQYF

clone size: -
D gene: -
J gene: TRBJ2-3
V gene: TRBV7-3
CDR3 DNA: TGTGCCAGCAGCTTAGAGGGGGCGGACTATCTGACAGATACGCAGTATTTT
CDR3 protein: CASSLEGADYLTDTQYF

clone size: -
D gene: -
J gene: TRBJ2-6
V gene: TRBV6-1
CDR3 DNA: TGTGCCAGCAGTGACAGGTCTGGGGCCAACGTCCTGACTTTC
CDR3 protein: CASSDRSGANVLTF

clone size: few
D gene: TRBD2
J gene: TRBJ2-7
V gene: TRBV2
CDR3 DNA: TGTGCCAGCAGTTCTCGACTAGCGGGGGGGGACTACGAGCAGTACTTC
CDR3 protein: CASSSRLAGGDYEQYF

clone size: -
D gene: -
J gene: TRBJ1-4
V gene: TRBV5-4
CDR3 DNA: TGTGCCAGCAGCTCGCAGATCGCAACTAATGAAAAACTGTTTTTT
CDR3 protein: CASSSQIATNEKLFF

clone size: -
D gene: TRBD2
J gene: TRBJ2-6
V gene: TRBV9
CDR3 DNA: TGTGCCAGCAGCGGAGGGGGGGGGCTAGCGGGCCACTATACCTCTGGGGCCAACGTCCTGACTTTC
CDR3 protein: CASSGGGGLAGHYTSGANVLTF

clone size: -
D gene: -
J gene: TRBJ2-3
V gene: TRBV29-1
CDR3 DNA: TGCAGCGTTGAGCGGGTCCTCACAGATACGCAGTATTTT
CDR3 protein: CSVERVLTDTQYF

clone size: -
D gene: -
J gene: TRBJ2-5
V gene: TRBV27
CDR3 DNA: TGTGCCAGCAGTTTAATGGGGAGAGAGACCCAGTACTTC
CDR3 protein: CASSLMGRETQYF

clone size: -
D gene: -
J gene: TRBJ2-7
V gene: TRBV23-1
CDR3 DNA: TGCGCCAGCAGTCACTCGCTGGACTCTTCCTACGAGCAGTACTTC
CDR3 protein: CASSHSLDSSYEQYF

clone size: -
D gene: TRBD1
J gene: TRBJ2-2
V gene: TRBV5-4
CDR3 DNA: TGTGCCAGCAGCTTCGACAGGGCACAAACCGGGGAGCTGTTTTTT
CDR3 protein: CASSFDRAQTGELFF

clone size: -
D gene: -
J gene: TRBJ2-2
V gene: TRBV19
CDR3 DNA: TGTGCCAGTAGTATAGGGGCAGGGTTCGCGAACACCGGGGAGCTGTTTTTT
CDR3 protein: CASSIGAGFANTGELFF